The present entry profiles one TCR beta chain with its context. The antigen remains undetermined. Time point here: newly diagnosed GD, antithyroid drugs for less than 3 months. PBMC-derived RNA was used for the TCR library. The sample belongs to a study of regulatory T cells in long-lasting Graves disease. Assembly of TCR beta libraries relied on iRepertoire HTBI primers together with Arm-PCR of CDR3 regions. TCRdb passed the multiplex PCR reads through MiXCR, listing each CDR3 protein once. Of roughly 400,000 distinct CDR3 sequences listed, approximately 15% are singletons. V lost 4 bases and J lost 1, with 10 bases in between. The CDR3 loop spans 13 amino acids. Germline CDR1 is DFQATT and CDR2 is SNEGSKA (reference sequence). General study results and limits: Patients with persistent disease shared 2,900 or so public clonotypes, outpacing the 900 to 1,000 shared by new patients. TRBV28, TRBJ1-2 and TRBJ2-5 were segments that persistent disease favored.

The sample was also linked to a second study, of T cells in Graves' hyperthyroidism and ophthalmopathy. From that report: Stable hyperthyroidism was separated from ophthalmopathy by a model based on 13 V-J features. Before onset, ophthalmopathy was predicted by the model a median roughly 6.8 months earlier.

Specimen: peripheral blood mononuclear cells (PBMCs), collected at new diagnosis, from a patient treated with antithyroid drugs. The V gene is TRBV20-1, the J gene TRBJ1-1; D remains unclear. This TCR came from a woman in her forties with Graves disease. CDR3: CSATTETNTEAFF. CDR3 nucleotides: TGCAGTGCTACTACAGAGACGAACACTGAAGCTTTCTTT.